This T cell receptor (beta chain) was documented in a study of OX40 agonist ivuxolimab in advanced cancers. The study, taken as a whole, reports: The mean number of expanded clones was higher in CD8+ T cells than in CD4+. Nonresponders, in some cases, also had low normalized T-cell clonal expansion. What antigens the expanded peripheral T cells recognized was never established.

The assay was immunoSEQ multiplex PCR, and TCRdb's table has in-frame clones only and misses some. The sample has about 68,000 clones; 75% to 85% are singletons. As to this clone: The antigen is undetermined.

CDR1 is SEHNR, CDR2 FQNEAQ, per germline (reference sequence). V shed 1 base and J 0 bases; nucleotides not matched to a gene: 6. The CDR3 consists of 16 residues. The V call is TRBV7-9, the J call TRBJ2-7; 7 bases line up with TRBD2. This material consisted of CD4+ or CD8+ T cells sorted from blood, taken in a trial of the OX40 agonist ivuxolimab. The sequence came from an adult with an advanced solid tumor such as melanoma, head and neck, liver or kidney cancer. The chain's CDR3 is CASSLGGGTVSYEQYF. The CDR3 nucleotides are TGTGCCAGCAGCTTAGGGGGAGGGACGGTCTCCTACGAGCAGTACTTC.